The 2 T cell receptor beta chains in this list originate from one sample, sequenced in a study of shared clonotypes between healthy human individuals. Sequenced by immunoSEQ multiplex PCR; TCRdb stores in-frame clones only, minus some. The table lists 500,000 to 650,000 clones, around 76% of them singletons. Sequencing was carried out using PBMCs. These receptor sequences come from a woman aged 40 to 55 in good health. Some clones in this sample may be carry-over from other donors' samples.

J is TRBJ1-1 and V is TRBV28; tentative D call: TRBD1 (5 bases). The CDR3 runs to 11 residues. The germline V and J ends were trimmed by 8 bases and 11 bases, with 15 bases remaining between them. Germline V CDR1 and CDR2: MDHEN, SYDVKM. The CDR3 sequence: CASQKGRGAFF. CDR3 coding DNA: TGTGCCAGCCAGAAGGGGAGAGGCGCTTTCTTT. Combining the CDR3 with reference TRBV28 and TRBJ1-1 gives the whole variable domain DVKVTQSSRYLVKRTGEKVFLECVQDMDHENMFWYRQDPGLGLRLIYFSYDVKMKEKGDIPEGYSVSREKKERFSLILESASTNQTSMYLCASQKGRGAFFGQGTRLTVV.

The chain combines TRBV29-1 with TRBJ2-5; D gene unclear. This CDR3 contains 10 residues. Trimming shortened V by 3 bases and J by 13 bases, and 12 bases separated the two germline ends. CDR1 and CDR2 from the germline V gene are SQVTM and ANQGSEA. CDR3 nucleotides: TGCAGCGTTGAGTCTACCAACCTGTACTTC. Translated: CSVESTNLYF.